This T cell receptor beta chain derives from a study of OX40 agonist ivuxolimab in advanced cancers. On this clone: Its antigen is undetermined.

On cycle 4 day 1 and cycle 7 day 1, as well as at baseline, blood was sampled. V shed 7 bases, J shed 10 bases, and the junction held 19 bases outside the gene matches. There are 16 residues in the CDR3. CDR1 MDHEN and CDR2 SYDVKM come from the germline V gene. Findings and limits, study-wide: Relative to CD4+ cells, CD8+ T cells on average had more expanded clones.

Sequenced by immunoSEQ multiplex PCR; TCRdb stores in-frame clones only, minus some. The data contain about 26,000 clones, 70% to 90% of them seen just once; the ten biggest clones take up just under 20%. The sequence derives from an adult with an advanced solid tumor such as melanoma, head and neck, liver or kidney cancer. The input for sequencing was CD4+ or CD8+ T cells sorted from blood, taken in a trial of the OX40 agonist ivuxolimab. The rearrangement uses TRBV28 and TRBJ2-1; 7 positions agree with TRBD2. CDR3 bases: TGTGCCAGCACTACCGGGAGGCCGCTTTATATAGGGGAGCAGTTCTTC. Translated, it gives CASTTGRPLYIGEQFF.